The source of this T cell receptor (beta chain) is a study of CD8 T cells in ankylosing spondylitis. Points from the study as a whole: Enrichment of disease-linked clones was reportedly significant in matched ankylosing spondylitis synovial fluid.

V was clipped by 2 bases and J by 0 bases, with 8 bases between them. Germline CDR1 and CDR2: GTSNPN and SVGIG (reference sequence). The CDR3 spans 13 residues. Libraries of TCR beta came from quantitative 5'-RACE with molecular barcodes. TCRdb re-derived calls from the 5' RACE reads in MiXCR, one entry per CDR3 protein. This sample has just over 350,000 distinct CDR3 sequences; roughly 20% occur once, and the top ten carry less than 15%. This clonotype was found a few times. Antigen specificity is unknown. This clonotype originated in a male donor with ankylosing spondylitis or in good health (not recorded which). The chain couples TRBV30 to TRBJ2-7; D remains ambiguous. Material: blood, either unsorted or a sorted T cell fraction (not recorded which). CDR3 nucleotide sequence: TGTGCCTGGAGTCCGTGGAACTCCTACGAGCAGTACTTC. Translation gives CAWSPWNSYEQYF. Full variable domain (outside the CDR3, taken from reference TRBV30 and TRBJ2-7): SQTIHQWPATLVQPVGSPLSLECTVEGTSNPNLYWYRQAAGRGLQLLFYSVGIGQISSEVPQNLSASRPQDRQFILSSKKLLLSDSGFYLCAWSPWNSYEQYFGPGTRLTVT.